This T cell receptor (beta chain) appears in the sequencing data of a study of blood T cell repertoires in COVID-19. Deletions cut 0 bases from V and 6 bases from J, with 15 bases between. CDR1 and CDR2 from the germline V gene are LNHNV and YYDKDF (reference sequence). This CDR3 has 16 residues. Assay: immunoSEQ multiplex PCR; the TCRdb copy retains only in-frame clones and omits some. Of about 68,000 clones in the sample, 70% to 90% were seen once. J is TRBJ1-5 and V is TRBV15; maybe TRBD1 (6 bases). The sequence came from a man between 25 and 39 years old with acute or convalescent COVID-19. Sequencing used peripheral blood. For the CDR3, the DNA is TGTGCCACCAGCAGAGAGCCGAAGGGGGGGCCTCAGCCCCAGCATTTT. It specifies CATSREPKGGPQPQHF.